The clone carrying this T cell receptor beta chain was detected ten times or more. Its antigen is not known. One entry per CDR3 protein results from TCRdb running MiXCR on the RT-PCR reads. The table shows 450,000 to 600,000 distinct CDR3 sequences, with approximately 7.3% occurring only once. CDR1 ENHRY and CDR2 SYGVKD come from the germline V gene. This CDR3 region has 16 residues. V gave up 3 bases and J gave up 3 bases; unmatched junction bases: 6. These data are taken from a study of response to subunit inactivated influenza vaccine. Overall study results and limits: The authors put forward the suggestion that each seasonal influenza vaccination may bring in only a limited number of new T cells.

This chain connects TRBV10-3 to TRBJ2-7, with 12 nucleotides matching TRBD2. This clonotype originated in a man aged 50 to 69 who received an inactivated influenza vaccine. Sequenced material: PBMCs from blood, taken about 24 months after vaccination. CDR3 loop: CAISDKTSGGLYEQYF. Written as DNA, the CDR3 is TGTGCCATCAGTGACAAGACTAGCGGGGGTCTCTACGAGCAGTACTTC.